This T cell receptor (beta chain) was found in a study of blood T cell repertoires in COVID-19. At the level of the study: Sources were T cells, B-cell-depleted T cells, or PBMCs; the material itself was cDNA or gDNA.

The CDR3 sequence is 12 residues long. V gave up 3 bases and J gave up 8 bases, with 11 bases separating them. Germline CDR1 and CDR2: SGDLS and YYNGEE. Original data processing: Counts of nucleated cells, estimated from reference gene primer amplification, were obtained. Clones were sequenced by immunoSEQ multiplex PCR, and TCRdb holds only the in-frame ones, with some missing. The D gene and trimming were derived from the DNA, and the V and J assignments and clone size from that table. There are roughly 320,000 clones in the sample; 89% occur only once, and 1.8% lies in the top ten. Seattle's enrolled individuals joined amid active infection and were then monitored longitudinally.

This clonotype was obtained from a woman aged 30 to 39 with COVID-19, enrolled during active disease. The chain couples TRBV9 to TRBJ1-1; D unresolved. Sequenced input: peripheral blood. CDR3 DNA sequence: TGTGCCAGCAGCGCTGAGGGTCCAGAAGCTTTCTTT. It translates to CASSAEGPEAFF.